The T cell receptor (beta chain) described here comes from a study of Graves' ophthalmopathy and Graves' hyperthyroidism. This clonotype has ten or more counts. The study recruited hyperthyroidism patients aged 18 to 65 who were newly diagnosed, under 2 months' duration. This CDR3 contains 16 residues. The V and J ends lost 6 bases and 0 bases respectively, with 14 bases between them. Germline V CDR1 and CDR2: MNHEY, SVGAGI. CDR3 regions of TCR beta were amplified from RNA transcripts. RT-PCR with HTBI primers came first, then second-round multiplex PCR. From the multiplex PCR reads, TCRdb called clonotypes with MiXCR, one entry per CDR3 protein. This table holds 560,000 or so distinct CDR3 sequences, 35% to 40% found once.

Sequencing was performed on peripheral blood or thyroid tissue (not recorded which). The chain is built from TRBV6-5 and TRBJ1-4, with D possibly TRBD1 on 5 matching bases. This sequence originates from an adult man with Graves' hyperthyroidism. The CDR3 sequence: CASSGQSSATNEKLFF. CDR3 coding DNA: TGTGCCAGCAGCGGACAATCCTCTGCAACTAATGAAAAACTGTTTTTT.